Below are 18 T cell receptor beta chains sequenced from a single sample in a study of cytomegalovirus exposure and HLA in healthy donors. In the PCR, 60 Vbeta and 13 Jbeta primers were used. Assay: immunoSEQ multiplex PCR; the TCRdb copy retains only in-frame clones and omits some. Here the sample spans about 200,000 clones, roughly 90% being singletons. Material: PBMCs. These receptor sequences come from a woman aged 30 to 39 in good health and CMV-seronegative.

This clone was observed a handful of times. This sequence joins TRBV19 and TRBJ1-2, with D possibly being TRBD1 (6 bases). V was cut by 1 base and J by 5 bases, with 8 bases left in between. The CDR3 extends over 13 amino acids. CDR1 is LNHDA, CDR2 SQIVND, per germline (reference sequence). The CDR3 region is CASSIGTEYGYTF. Here the CDR3 DNA reads TGTGCCAGTAGTATAGGGACAGAATATGGCTACACCTTC.

The chain employs TRBV4-1 and TRBJ2-6; a weak D match, TRBD1 (5 bases). The CDR3 has 18 residues. V lost 2 bases, J lost 3 bases, and 17 bases lay in between. Germline lookup yields CDR1 MGHRA and CDR2 YSYEKL. CDR3 amino acids: CASSQPRGRMGGANVLTF. CDR3 DNA sequence: TGCGCCAGCAGCCAACCAAGGGGTCGCATGGGTGGGGCCAACGTCCTGACTTTC.

The chain is built from TRBV7-9 and TRBJ2-3, with no clear D. The CDR3 runs to 13 residues. Germline CDR1 reads SEHNR; CDR2 reads FQNEAQ (reference sequence). The V and J ends lost 1 base and 6 bases respectively, with 8 bases between them. CDR3 sequence reads: CASSLDFADTQYF. CDR3 in DNA: TGTGCCAGCAGCTTAGATTTTGCGGATACGCAGTATTTT.

This chain uses TRBV28 with TRBJ1-5; TRBD1 matches 8 bases. Unmatched junction bases numbered 2, after V lost 2 bases and J lost 2 bases. Germline V gene data show CDR1 as MDHEN and CDR2 as SYDVKM. The CDR3 has 15 residues. The CDR3 loop is CASSLTTGGNQPQHF. The CDR3 bases are TGTGCCAGCAGTTTAACGACAGGGGGCAATCAGCCCCAGCATTTT. Combining the CDR3 with reference TRBV28 and TRBJ1-5 gives the whole variable domain DVKVTQSSRYLVKRTGEKVFLECVQDMDHENMFWYRQDPGLGLRLIYFSYDVKMKEKGDIPEGYSVSREKKERFSLILESASTNQTSMYLCASSLTTGGNQPQHFGDGTRLSIL.

The rearrangement uses TRBV5-1 and TRBJ2-5; 7 bases map to TRBD1. The CDR3 sequence is 13 residues long. The germline V gene has CDR1 SGHRS and CDR2 YFSETQ. The ends lost 3 bases at V and 4 bases at J; junction bases unmatched: 3. This CDR3 reads CASSWDSRETQYF. In nucleotides, the CDR3 is TGCGCCAGCAGCTGGGACAGCCGAGAGACCCAGTACTTC.

The gene calls are TRBV9 and TRBJ2-3; perhaps TRBD2 as D (6 bases). V lost 4 bases to trimming and J lost 3 bases, with 24 bases between them. Germline CDR1 reads SGDLS; CDR2 reads YYNGEE. CDR3 length: 18 residues. The CDR3 coding sequence is TGTGCCAGCAGCTTTCGGGAACGGGACCCCCGGGGGACAGATACGCAGTATTTT. Translated, it gives CASSFRERDPRGTDTQYF.

The chain is built from TRBV6-1 and TRBJ2-1; 7 bases align to TRBD1. J lost 9 bases, V lost 6 bases, and 14 bases had no gene match. There are 15 residues in the CDR3. Looked up from germline, CDR1 is MNHNS and CDR2 is SASEGT. CDR3 region: CASRDLWTGGIEQFF. The CDR3 DNA sequence: TGTGCCAGCAGGGACTTGTGGACAGGCGGTATTGAGCAGTTCTTC.

The DNA for the CDR3 is TGTGCCAGCAGTGAAGTCATGGGGCTAGCGGGAGTCACAGATACGCAGTATTTT. Protein sequence: CASSEVMGLAGVTDTQYF. V gene TRBV2 combines with J gene TRBJ2-3, with 10 positions matching TRBD2. The length of the CDR3 is 18 residues. V lost 1 base and J lost 2; bases outside the gene matches: 9. Germline values: CDR1 SNHLY, CDR2 FYNNEI.

The chain joins TRBV19 to TRBJ2-7, with 9 positions matching TRBD1. This CDR3 contains 13 residues. Germline V gives CDR1 LNHDA, CDR2 SQIVND (reference sequence). J was trimmed by 7 bases and V by 6 bases; bases with no gene match: 7. The CDR3 nucleotides are TGTGCCAGTAGAGAGACAGGGGGTGGTGAGCAGTACTTC. It encodes CASRETGGGEQYF.

V gene TRBV7-8 combines with J gene TRBJ1-3, with a weak D call TRBD1 (5 bases). Trimming shortened V by 1 base and J by 0 bases, and 10 bases separated the two germline ends. Germline V gives CDR1 SGHVS, CDR2 FQNEAQ. The CDR3 has 16 residues. Here the CDR3 reads CASSLEGVSSGNTIYF. The CDR3 DNA is TGTGCCAGCAGCTTAGAAGGGGTGTCCTCTGGAAACACCATATATTTT.

The chain is built from TRBV18 and TRBJ2-3, with D perhaps TRBD2 (5 bases). Germline V gene data show CDR1 as KGHSH and CDR2 as LQKENI. The CDR3 has 15 residues. V was cut by 6 bases and J by 3 bases, with 16 bases left in between. The CDR3 spells CASSPTLGLTDTQYF. The CDR3 nucleotides are TGTGCCAGCTCGCCCACACTAGGGTTGACAGATACGCAGTATTTT.

This clone was picked up one time. This rearrangement joins TRBV2 to TRBJ2-2, with D perhaps matching TRBD2 (6 bases). Trimming pared 3 bases from V and 5 bases from J, leaving 10 bases between. This CDR3 region has 14 residues. Germline V gene lookup returns CDR1 SNHLY and CDR2 FYNNEI. CDR3 protein: CASSEGEETGELFF. CDR3 nucleotides: TGTGCCAGCAGTGAGGGGGAGGAAACCGGGGAGCTGTTTTTT. Based on the CDR3 plus reference TRBV2 and TRBJ2-2, the full variable domain is EPEVTQTPSHQVTQMGQEVILRCVPISNHLYFYWYRQILGQKVEFLVSFYNNEISEKSEIFDDQFSVERPDGSNFTLKIRSTKLEDSAMYFCASSEGEETGELFFGEGSRLTVL.

This sequence joins TRBV5-1 and TRBJ2-7, with 10 bases aligning to TRBD1. The germline V gene encodes CDR1 SGHRS and CDR2 YFSETQ. J lost 6 bases, V lost 5 bases, and 11 bases had no gene match. CDR3 length: 15 amino acids. In DNA, the CDR3 is TGCGCCAGCAGTTCTGGGGACAGGGGTTTCTCCGAGCAGTACTTC. Amino acid sequence: CASSSGDRGFSEQYF.

In its sample, this clone was seen once. The chain carries TRBV15 and TRBJ2-2, with 9 bases matching TRBD1. The CDR3 runs 16 residues. With 1 base clipped from V and 9 bases from J, the junction kept 9 bases outside the gene matches. Germline CDR1 reads LNHNV; CDR2 reads YYDKDF (reference sequence). In DNA form, the CDR3 reads TGTGCCACCAGCAGAGGTCAGGACAGGGGAGCCTGGGAGCTGTTTTTT. Its translation is CATSRGQDRGAWELFF.

This clone occurred once. This sequence joins TRBV9 and TRBJ2-1, with TRBD2 as a possible D gene (6 bases). The CDR3 is made up of 16 amino acids. V lost 0 bases to trimming and J lost 4 bases, with 14 bases between them. Germline-derived CDR1 and CDR2 are SGDLS and YYNGEE. The CDR3 nucleotides read TGTGCCAGCAGCGTAGGCTGGGGTAGCGGTTACAATGAGCAGTTCTTC. Its translation: CASSVGWGSGYNEQFF.

The chain is built from TRBV11-3 and TRBJ2-7; 7 bases map to TRBD1. V lost 5 bases to trimming and J lost 7 bases; unmatched junction nucleotides: 11. From germline, CDR1 is SGHNT and CDR2 YENEEA. The CDR3 totals 14 residues. CDR3 loop: CASSPRQGPGEQYF. CDR3 bases: TGTGCCAGCAGCCCCCGACAGGGTCCGGGAGAGCAGTACTTC.

The gene calls are TRBV2 and TRBJ2-7, with 10 nucleotides matching TRBD1. CDR1 SNHLY and CDR2 FYNNEI come from the germline V gene. The CDR3 has 12 residues. Trimming removed 11 bases from V and 3 bases from J; junction bases left unmatched: 4. The CDR3 reads CAGRDRGYEQYF. The CDR3 DNA is TGTGCCGGTAGGGACAGGGGCTACGAGCAGTACTTC.

Only a few counts were recorded for this clone. The genes are TRBV4-1 and TRBJ2-7; 13 nucleotides agree with TRBD2. After removal of 5 bases from V and 1 base from J, the junction contained 20 bases not matched to a gene. This CDR3 has 21 amino acids. Germline CDR1 and CDR2: MGHRA and YSYEKL. CDR3 in DNA: TGCGCCAGCAGCAACAATCCGCTAAGTGGGACTAGCGGGGCAGTATCCTACGAGCAGTACTTC. Its translation: CASSNNPLSGTSGAVSYEQYF.